The T cell receptor beta chain under discussion was sequenced for a study of regulatory T cells in long-lasting Graves disease. With regard to this clonotype: One end of the junction does not line up with germline, which may come from a read error.

As for time point: persistent/refractory GD, antithyroid drugs over 5 years with positive TRAb. PBMCs were the source of the RNA used for TCR sequencing. The CDR3 length is 13 residues. Germline CDR1 is GTSNPN and CDR2 is SVGIG (reference sequence). Arm-PCR of CDR3 regions and iRepertoire HTBI primers were used to build TCR beta libraries. TCRdb re-analysed the multiplex PCR reads in MiXCR, keeping a single row per CDR3 protein. The sample records 300,000 to 500,000 distinct CDR3 sequences, around 20% being singletons. The receptor comes from a female donor with Graves disease. The source material was peripheral blood mononuclear cells (PBMCs), sampled when the disease was refractory, from a patient treated with antithyroid drugs. This rearrangement joins TRBV30 to TRBJ1-1; D remains ambiguous. CDR3 residues: CARSSHANTEAFF. CDR3 DNA sequence: TGTGCCAGGAGTTCGCACGCGAACACTGAAGCTTTCTTT.